This T cell receptor beta chain comes out of a study of CXCR3-negative and CXCR3-positive naive CD8 T cells. Study results and caveats: Diversity proved comparably high across both naive subsets and much lower in memory CD8+ cells. CXCR3-positive naive cells had more hydrophobic TRB CDR3s than CXCR3-negative naive cells. For naive cells, CXCR3-negative and CXCR3-positive subsets had similar TRBV-TRBJ usage; for memory cells, usage differed.

To note about this clonotype: Its matching antigen is unknown.

The CDR3 covers 12 residues. The V gene's germline CDR1 is SGHAT and CDR2 FQDESV (reference sequence). The study made its TRB cDNA libraries by 5' RACE, adding UMI labels. TCRdb re-analyzed the 5' RACE reads; it lists each CDR3 protein once, without DNA. The sample table sets out about 80,000 distinct CDR3 sequences. The receptor was isolated from a human donor in good health. Some clones in this sample may be carry-over from other donors' samples. Source material: naive CXCR3- CD8+ T cells from blood. As for subset: CD45RO-CCR7+CD27+CD95- naive CD8+ T cells lacking CXCR3 (TNR3-). The rearrangement uses TRBV11-1 and TRBJ2-3. CDR3 residues: CASSYLEDTQYF.